Presented here are 18 T cell receptor beta chains from one specimen sequenced in a study of cytomegalovirus exposure and HLA in healthy donors. The PCR made use of 60 Vbeta and 13 Jbeta primers. The assay was immunoSEQ multiplex PCR, and TCRdb's table has in-frame clones only and misses some. Its table lists 150,000 to 200,000 clones. Material for sequencing was PBMCs. These TCRs come from a man aged 25 to 40 in good health and CMV-seronegative.

The V call is TRBV25-1, the J call TRBJ1-1; tentatively, D is TRBD1 (5 bases). The CDR3 runs to 14 residues. Germline-derived CDR1 and CDR2 are MGHDK and SYGVNS. Trimming pared 2 bases from V and 5 bases from J, leaving 12 bases between. CDR3 in amino acids: CASSEVGEGTEAFF. The CDR3 DNA is TGTGCCAGCAGTGAAGTAGGGGAAGGTACTGAAGCTTTCTTT.

The chain is built from TRBV5-4 and TRBJ2-1, with D perhaps matching TRBD2 (6 bases). Trimming removed 3 bases at V and 6 bases at J, with 16 bases between. The CDR3 contains 15 residues. The germline CDR1 and CDR2 sequences are SGHNT and YYREEE (reference sequence). For the CDR3, the DNA is TGTGCCAGCAGCTCTCTTGGCGGGGCCGGCAATGAGCAGTTCTTC. Encoded protein: CASSSLGGAGNEQFF.

J is TRBJ1-2 and V is TRBV4-1; D is ambiguous. The CDR3 loop spans 14 amino acids. Germline assignment: CDR1 MGHRA and CDR2 YSYEKL. V lost 1 base to trimming and J lost 2 bases, with 8 bases between them. This CDR3 is CASSQVGQNYGYTF. The CDR3 DNA is TGCGCCAGCAGCCAAGTTGGGCAGAACTATGGCTACACCTTC.

The chain couples TRBV27 to TRBJ1-4; D is perhaps TRBD1 (5 bases). The CDR3 length is 14 residues. Germline V gene data show CDR1 as MNHEY and CDR2 as SMNVEV (reference sequence). Trimming took 2 bases from V and 3 from J, leaving 7 bases between them. CDR3 coding DNA: TGTGCCAGCAGTTTAGGAGGGGCTAATGAAAAACTGTTTTTT. Translating gives CASSLGGANEKLFF.

The chain couples TRBV11-2 to TRBJ2-7; TRBD1 matches at 9 bases. With V trimmed by 1 base and J by 2 bases, 3 bases remained unmatched. CDR1 and CDR2 (germline): SGHAT, FQNNGV. This CDR3 spans 15 amino acids. CDR3 sequence (DNA): TGTGCCAGCAGCTTAGCCGGGACAGGGACCTACGAGCAGTACTTC. It yields the protein CASSLAGTGTYEQYF.

This sequence joins TRBV19 and TRBJ2-5, with 14 nucleotides matching TRBD2. J lost 5 bases, V lost 5 bases, and 10 bases had no gene match. The CDR3 consists of 17 residues. Germline V gene sequence: CDR1 LNHDA, CDR2 SQIVND (reference sequence). CDR3 protein: CASSLFMTSGRGETQYF. DNA of the CDR3: TGTGCCAGTAGTCTATTTATGACTAGCGGGAGGGGTGAGACCCAGTACTTC.

The chain couples TRBV6-5 to TRBJ2-7, with 11 bases aligning to TRBD1. With 6 bases clipped from V and 2 bases from J, the junction kept 3 bases outside the gene matches. The germline CDR1 and CDR2 sequences are MNHEY and SVGAGI. CDR3 length equals 14 residues. CDR3 sequence: CASSAGQGAYEQYF. CDR3 nucleotides: TGTGCCAGCAGCGCGGGACAGGGGGCCTACGAGCAGTACTTC.

This chain joins TRBV5-4 and TRBJ1-1; a weak D match, TRBD1 (6 bases). V was shortened by 6 bases and J by 5 bases, with 17 bases between the two germline ends. The CDR3 contains 14 residues. Germline V gene sequence: CDR1 SGHNT, CDR2 YYREEE (reference sequence). CDR3: CASTQQGSRTEAFF. The CDR3 DNA follows: TGTGCCAGCACCCAACAGGGAAGTAGGACTGAAGCTTTCTTT.

The V and J genes are TRBV28 and TRBJ2-1; the match to TRBD2 covers 14 bases. The ends lost 6 bases at V and 12 bases at J; junction bases unmatched: 13. Germline CDR1 reads MDHEN; CDR2 reads SYDVKM. The CDR3 is 16 amino acids. The DNA of the CDR3 is TGTGCCAGCAGGACGCCGACGGGACTAGCGGGAGTAGGGCAGTTCTTC. This sequence encodes CASRTPTGLAGVGQFF. The full variable domain, in which reference TRBV28 and TRBJ2-1 provide the parts outside the CDR3, is DVKVTQSSRYLVKRTGEKVFLECVQDMDHENMFWYRQDPGLGLRLIYFSYDVKMKEKGDIPEGYSVSREKKERFSLILESASTNQTSMYLCASRTPTGLAGVGQFFGPGTRLTVL.

V gene TRBV6-5 combines with J gene TRBJ1-2; tentative D call: TRBD1 (6 bases). V lost 4 bases, J lost 7 bases, and 13 bases lay in between. The germline V gene encodes CDR1 MNHEY and CDR2 SVGAGI. The CDR3 is 13 amino acids. The CDR3 sequence is CASSFQGPGGYTF. CDR3 coding DNA: TGTGCCAGCAGTTTTCAGGGGCCGGGTGGCTACACCTTC.

The chain recombines TRBV23-1 with TRBJ1-2, with D maybe TRBD1 (5 bases). TRBV23-1 falls under the ORF class, with uncertain function. The V end lost 6 bases, the J end lost 5 bases, and 16 bases lay between the germline ends. This CDR3 spans 14 amino acids. The CDR3 DNA follows: TGCGCCAGCAGCGAACGGGGGGAAGTTTATGGCTACACCTTC. Encoded protein: CASSERGEVYGYTF.

The rearrangement joins TRBV12-5 to TRBJ2-5; D may be TRBD2 (6 bases). V was pared by 4 bases and J by 2 bases, with 11 bases between. The CDR3 spans 14 residues. CDR1 is LGHNT, CDR2 FRNRAP, per germline. The CDR3 here is CASGSAGLQETQYF. The CDR3 DNA reads as TGTGCTAGTGGTTCCGCTGGACTACAAGAGACCCAGTACTTC. The full variable domain, completed using reference TRBV12-5 and TRBJ2-5, is DARVTQTPRHKVTEMGQEVTMRCQPILGHNTVFWYRQTMMQGLELLAYFRNRAPLDDSGMPKDRFSAEMPDATLATLKIQPSEPRDSAVYFCASGSAGLQETQYFGPGTRLLVL.

V is TRBV4-2 and J is TRBJ2-1; D is possibly TRBD2 (7 bases). V was trimmed by 1 base and J by 2 bases, leaving 12 bases between them. The V gene's germline CDR1 is LGHNA and CDR2 YNFKEQ. This CDR3 has 16 amino acids. CDR3 residues: CASSQGGGEPYNEQFF. CDR3 DNA sequence: TGTGCCAGCAGCCAAGGAGGGGGGGAACCCTACAATGAGCAGTTCTTC.

The CDR3 loop is CAISESTGSRTEAFF. The CDR3, as DNA: TGTGCCATCAGTGAGTCGACAGGGAGTAGGACTGAAGCTTTCTTT. The chain uses TRBV10-3 and TRBJ1-1; 7 positions agree with TRBD1. From germline, CDR1 is ENHRY and CDR2 SYGVKD. The V and J ends lost 0 bases and 5 bases, in that order; junction bases with no gene match: 6. This CDR3 region has 15 residues.

The chain carries TRBV15 and TRBJ1-6; a possible D gene is TRBD1 (5 bases). CDR3 length: 14 amino acids. The ends were cut back, 5 bases at V and 10 bases at J, with 15 bases in the middle. Germline CDR1 LNHNV, CDR2 YYDKDF (reference sequence). The CDR3 spells CATSRDGLSSPLHF. CDR3 DNA sequence: TGTGCCACCAGCCGGGACGGACTAAGCTCACCCCTCCACTTT.

The V call is TRBV5-1, the J call TRBJ2-3; no definite D call. This CDR3 has 15 amino acids. CDR1 and CDR2 from the germline V gene are SGHRS and YFSETQ. Trimming took 6 bases from V and 0 from J, leaving 14 bases between them. As DNA, the CDR3 is TGCGCCAGCAACTATTTCCCCGCTAGCACAGATACGCAGTATTTT. Translated: CASNYFPASTDTQYF.

As to this clone: The junction departs from germline at one end; a sequencing error may be responsible. The V and J genes are TRBV5-4 and TRBJ2-1; TRBD2 aligns across 11 bases. Germline V gives CDR1 SGHNT, CDR2 YYREEE (reference sequence). The CDR3 is 16 amino acids. CDR3 region: CAGSLLLAGVDNEQFF. CDR3 bases: TGTGCCGGCAGCTTATTACTAGCGGGAGTTGACAATGAGCAGTTCTTC.

The chain joins TRBV11-2 to TRBJ1-2; D is perhaps TRBD1 (5 bases). Trimming pared 0 bases from V and 4 bases from J, leaving 12 bases between. The V gene's germline CDR1 is SGHAT and CDR2 FQNNGV. CDR3 length: 15 residues. This CDR3 reads CASSLDRGFIYGYTF. In DNA form, the CDR3 reads TGTGCCAGCAGCTTAGATCGGGGGTTCATCTATGGCTACACCTTC.